Included here is one TCR beta chain sequence, with context. The antigen this receptor binds is unknown. No qualities accompany the bases; no much larger clone lies one base away. The sample contains more than one DNA sequence encoding this CDR3. The data are from a study of shared clonotypes between healthy human individuals (TCRdb year 2020). Looking at the study overall: The cohort included a few men and a couple of women between 18 and 49 years of age. To increase sequencing depth and limit assay-specific biases, TCR repertoire library preparation and sequencing were carried out by different laboratories using diverse techniques. For each donor, CD4 naive and CD4 memory were each given three plates, CD8 naive was given two plates, and CD8 memory was given one plate. Each donor's leukapheresis produced roughly between roughly 0.85 and 9.5 billion PBMCs. To estimate repertoire size and how much clonotype sharing occurs between individuals, the study deeply sequenced the blood TCR repertoires of roughly 5 healthy adults. What the study reported, not specific to this receptor: Because the study included a small number of donors, the genetic and exposure-history diversity represented was limited. Larger estimated clonotype richness was generally found for naive subsets than for memory subsets. Pairwise subsampling led to the expectation that sequencing depth would affect the degree of clonotype sharing among donors. Across a handful of donors, about 4.5% of naive CD4, roughly 3.4% of naive CD8, 2.3% of memory CD4, and about 0.4% of memory CD8 clonotypes were shared. Even with the large sequencing depth, rarefaction of the sorted-subset datasets indicated that sequencing was incomplete. Only blood was sampled, and tissue TCR repertoires likely differ from those in blood. Compared with non-shared clonotypes, clonotypes shared by all four sorted-subset donors had higher generation probabilities.

CDR1 SGHAT and CDR2 FQNNGV are derived from the germline V gene. There are 15 amino acids in the CDR3, from cysteine to phenylalanine inclusive. Only the CDR3 region is kept as DNA, spanning 45 bases read in frame from base 1. V is pared back by 5 bases and J by 2 bases, with 13 bases lying between the germline termini. Using the deep immunoSEQ assay, TCR CDR3 regions were amplified from genomic DNA by multiplex PCR. Genomic DNA extracted from each cell subset was distributed evenly over all wells of several immunoSEQ 96-well plates, and each plate served as one replicate. Each replicate PCR for sorted subsets received roughly 200 ng genomic DNA, equal to tens of thousands of T cell genomes. The purified libraries were quantified using a Qubit 3.0 fluorometer, sized with a Bioanalyzer 2100, and then quantified again using the KAPA Library Quantification kit. Each immunoSEQ 96-well plate was sequenced on its own single-read 150-cycle Illumina NextSeq 550 flow cell. Per the original workflow: Because only junctional sequences without quality scores were contained in the immunoSEQ output, filtering matching that applied to full-length reads could not be performed. To assign V/J genes and CDR3, sequences were annotated using PyIR, a Python wrapper for IgBLAST v1.9, with IMGT germline references. Reads with weak V/J assignments (E-value above 1e-6), missing CDR3, stop codons, out-of-frame junctions, or ambiguous translated residues were removed. V3J clonotypes were defined as sequences sharing the same inferred V gene, J gene, and CDR3 amino acid sequence. To compute the percentage overlap between repertoires, the number of shared unique clonotypes was divided by the size of the smaller repertoire. Three approaches were used to assess repertoire richness: RTK rarefaction, the Chao1 estimator, and Recon v2.1 estimates of unobserved clonotypes. OLGA was used to compute generation probabilities for all TCRbeta clonotypes that the gDNA method yielded from a few donors. TCRdb holds this immuneACCESS table with in-frame rearrangements only. Some clones are missing; in checked studies, unresolved V genes explain under half, and the rest has no known cause. The V and J calls and the clone size are those of that table, but D and trimming were determined from the DNA. This sample gives hundreds of thousands of clones in total; roughly 98% of them show up just once. The ten largest account for 0.3% of the sample.

CD8 naive samples were obtained by positive selection for CCR7 among CD45RO-negative cells, yielding a CD45RA+CCR7+ population from which TemRA cells were excluded. Donors were healthy HIV-negative adults with no recently reported acute infections or vaccinations. All donors were Caucasian adults living in Nashville, Tennessee, USA. Blood was obtained by leukapheresis, after which PBMCs were separated by Ficoll-Histopaque density gradient centrifugation and cryopreserved in liquid nitrogen vapor phase. Purity and quantity of every magnetically sorted T cell population were checked by analytical flow cytometry. Genomic DNA was isolated from every sorted fraction and measured by UV absorbance on a Nanodrop 2000c.

This TCR derives from a man aged 30 to 39 in good health. Sequences were obtained from naive CD8+ T cells sorted from blood. The cell subset or site label, as the study defines it: CD45RA+CCR7+. The chain employs TRBV11-2 and TRBJ1-5; the best D guess is TRBD1, with 5 bases matching. The DNA reads TGTGCCAGCAGCCCTGGGGGGGTCGGCAATCAGCCCCAGCATTTT. Translated, this gives CASSPGGVGNQPQHF.